The T cell receptor (beta chain) under discussion was sequenced for a study of cytomegalovirus exposure and HLA in healthy donors. Study results and limitations: Follow-up analysis found HLA locus-dependent TCR association rates, highest for DRB1 and lowest for HLA-C. Associated with cytomegalovirus, according to the listing, were some 180 TCR beta chains.

Everyone who donated was a healthy bone marrow donor. This CDR3 is 14 amino acids long. Trimming removed 2 bases from V and 4 bases from J, with 12 bases in between. CDR1 is KGHSH, CDR2 LQKENI, per germline. Comments on this clone: Its antigen is not known. Other DNA sequences in the sample encode the same CDR3.

The PCR used 60 Vbeta and 13 Jbeta primers. Assay: immunoSEQ multiplex PCR; the TCRdb copy retains only in-frame clones and omits some. The repertoire includes over 100,000 clones, approximately 74% of them detected once, and 5.5% to 8.5% sits in the top ten. The chain employs TRBV18 and TRBJ2-7; D might be TRBD1 (5 bases). The origin of this receptor is a male donor in good health and CMV-seronegative. The sequenced sample consisted of PBMCs. CDR3 loop: CASSPGQGTYEQYF. The CDR3 coding sequence is TGTGCCAGCTCACCAGGGCAGGGAACTTACGAGCAGTACTTC. The entire variable domain, with the rest obtained from reference TRBV18 and TRBJ2-7, is as follows: NAGVMQNPRHLVRRRGQEARLRCSPMKGHSHVYWYRQLPEEGLKFMVYLQKENIIDESGMPKERFSAEFPKEGPSILRIQQVVRGDSAAYFCASSPGQGTYEQYFGPGTRLTVT.